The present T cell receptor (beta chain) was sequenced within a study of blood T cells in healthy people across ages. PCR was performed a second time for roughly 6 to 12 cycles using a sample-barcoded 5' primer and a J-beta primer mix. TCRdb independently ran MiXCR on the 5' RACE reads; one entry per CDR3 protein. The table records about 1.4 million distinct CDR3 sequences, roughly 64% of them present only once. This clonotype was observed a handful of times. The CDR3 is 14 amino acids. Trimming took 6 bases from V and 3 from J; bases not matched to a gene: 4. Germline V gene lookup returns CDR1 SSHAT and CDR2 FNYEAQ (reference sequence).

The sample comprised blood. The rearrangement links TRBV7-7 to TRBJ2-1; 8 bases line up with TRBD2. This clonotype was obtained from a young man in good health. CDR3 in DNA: TGTGCCAGCAGTGTTAGCGGGATCTACAATGAGCAGTTCTTC. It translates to CASSVSGIYNEQFF.